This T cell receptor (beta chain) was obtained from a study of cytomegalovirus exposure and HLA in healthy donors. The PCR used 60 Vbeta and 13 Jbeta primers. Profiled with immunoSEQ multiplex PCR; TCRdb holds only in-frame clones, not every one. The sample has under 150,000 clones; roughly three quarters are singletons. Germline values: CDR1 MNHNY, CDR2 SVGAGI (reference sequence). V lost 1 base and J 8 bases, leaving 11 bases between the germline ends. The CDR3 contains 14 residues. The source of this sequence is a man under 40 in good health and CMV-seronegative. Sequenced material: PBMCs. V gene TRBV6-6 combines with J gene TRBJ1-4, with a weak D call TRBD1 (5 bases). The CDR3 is CASSYWGGVEKLFF. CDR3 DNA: TGTGCCAGCAGTTACTGGGGGGGGGTGGAAAAACTGTTTTTT.